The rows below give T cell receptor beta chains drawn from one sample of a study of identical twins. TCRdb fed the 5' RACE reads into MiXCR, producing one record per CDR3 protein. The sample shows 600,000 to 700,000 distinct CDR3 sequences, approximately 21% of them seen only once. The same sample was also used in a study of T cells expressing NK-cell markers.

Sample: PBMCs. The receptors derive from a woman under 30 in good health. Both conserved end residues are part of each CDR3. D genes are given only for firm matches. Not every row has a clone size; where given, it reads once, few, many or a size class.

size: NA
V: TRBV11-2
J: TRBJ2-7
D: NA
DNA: TGTGCCAGCAGGGGCCAAAACTACGAGCAGTACTTC
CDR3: CASRGQNYEQYF

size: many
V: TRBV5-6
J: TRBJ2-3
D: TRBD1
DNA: TGTGCCAGCCGCCAAATCGACAGGGGCGCAGATACGCAGTATTTT
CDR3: CASRQIDRGADTQYF

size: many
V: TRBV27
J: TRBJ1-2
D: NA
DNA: TGTGCCAGCAGCGAACCCCGTAACTATGGCTACACCTTC
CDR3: CASSEPRNYGYTF

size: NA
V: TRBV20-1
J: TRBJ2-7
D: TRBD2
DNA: TGCAGTGCTCAAAAGCGGGAGGTCTCCTACGAGCAGTACTTC
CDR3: CSAQKREVSYEQYF

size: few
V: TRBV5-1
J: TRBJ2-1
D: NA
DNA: TGCGCCAGCAGCTTGGGCCAGGGGCTCCACAATGAGCAGTTCTTC
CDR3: CASSLGQGLHNEQFF

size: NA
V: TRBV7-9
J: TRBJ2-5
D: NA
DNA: TGTGCCAGCAGCTTAGGGGTCGGCAGGTCCTCCGGGACCCAGTACTTC
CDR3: CASSLGVGRSSGTQYF

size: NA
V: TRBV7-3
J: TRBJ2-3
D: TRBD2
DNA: TGTGCCAGCAGCCCCGTAGCGGGGGGGCGCGATACGCAGTATTTT
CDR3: CASSPVAGGRDTQYF

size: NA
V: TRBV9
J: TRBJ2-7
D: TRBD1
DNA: TGTGCCAGCAGCGGGACAGGGCGGAGCGAGCAGTACTTC
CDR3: CASSGTGRSEQYF

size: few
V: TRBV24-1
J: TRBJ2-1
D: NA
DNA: TGTGCCACCAGTGAGGCCGGGCCACAGGGTGCGTTCTTC
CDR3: CATSEAGPQGAFF

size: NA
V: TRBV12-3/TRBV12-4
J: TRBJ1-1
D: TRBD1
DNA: TGTGCCAGCAGGACCGCCGGGACAGGGCCCCTCGAAGCTTTCTTT
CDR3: CASRTAGTGPLEAFF

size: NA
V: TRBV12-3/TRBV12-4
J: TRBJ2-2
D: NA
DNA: TGTGCCAGCAGTTTTCTTGCGATTTGGTCCGGGGAGCTGTTTTTT
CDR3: CASSFLAIWSGELFF

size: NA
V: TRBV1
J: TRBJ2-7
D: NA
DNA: TGCAGTGCTAGAGACGGCGAGCGGGGCTCCTACGAGCAGTACTTC
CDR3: CSARDGERGSYEQYF

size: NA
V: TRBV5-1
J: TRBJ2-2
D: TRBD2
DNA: TGCGCCAGCAGCTTGGCGGGACGGGAGGCCGGGGAGCTGTTTTTT
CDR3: CASSLAGREAGELFF

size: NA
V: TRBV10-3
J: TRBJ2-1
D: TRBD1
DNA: TGTGCCACCGCCGGGACAGGGTCCCATGAGCAGTTCTTC
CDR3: CATAGTGSHEQFF

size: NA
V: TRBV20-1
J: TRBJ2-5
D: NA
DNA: TGCAGTGCTAGAGATCCCCAGGCAGCGCGGACCCAGTACTTC
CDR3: CSARDPQAARTQYF

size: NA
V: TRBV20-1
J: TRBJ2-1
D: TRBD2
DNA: TGCAGTGCGCCAGGGACTAGCGGTGAGCAGTTCTTC
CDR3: CSAPGTSGEQFF

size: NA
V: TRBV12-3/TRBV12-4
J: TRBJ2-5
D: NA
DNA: TGTGCCAGCAGTTTAGGGGGGGCTATGGAGACCCAGTACTTC
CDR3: CASSLGGAMETQYF

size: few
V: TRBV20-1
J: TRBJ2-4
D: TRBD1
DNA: TGCAGTGCTAGTAGGAGTCGGACAGGCAAAAACATTCAGTACTTC
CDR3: CSASRSRTGKNIQYF

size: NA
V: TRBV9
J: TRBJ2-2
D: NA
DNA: TGTGCCAGCAGCGTAGATCCTGACTACACCGGGGAGCTGTTTTTT
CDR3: CASSVDPDYTGELFF

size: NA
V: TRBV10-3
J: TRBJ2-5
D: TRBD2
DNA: TGTGCCATCAGTTGGACTAGCGGCCAGGTGGCCCAGTACTTC
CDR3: CAISWTSGQVAQYF

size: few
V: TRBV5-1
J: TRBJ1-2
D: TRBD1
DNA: TGCGCCAGCAGCTCTTCTGGACAGGGGAATAACTATGGCTACACCTTC
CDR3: CASSSSGQGNNYGYTF

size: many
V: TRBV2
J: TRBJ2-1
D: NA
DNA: TGTGCCAGCAGGTTGACAGGTGAACGATACAATGAGCAGTTCTTC
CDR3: CASRLTGERYNEQFF

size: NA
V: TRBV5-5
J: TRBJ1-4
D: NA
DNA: TGTGCCAGCAGCCATACCCGGGACAACCTGTTTTTT
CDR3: CASSHTRDNLFF

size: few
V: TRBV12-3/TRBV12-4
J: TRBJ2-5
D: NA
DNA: TGTGCCAGCCAAAGGTCATGGGAGACCCAGTACTTC
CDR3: CASQRSWETQYF

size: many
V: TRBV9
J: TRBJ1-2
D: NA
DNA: TGTGCCAGCAGCGAGGACAGTAACTATGGCTACACCTTC
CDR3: CASSEDSNYGYTF

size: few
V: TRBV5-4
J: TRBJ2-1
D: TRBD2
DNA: TGTGCCAGCAGCGTCGATAGCGGGAGGGCAATCGGCGAGCAGTTCTTC
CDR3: CASSVDSGRAIGEQFF

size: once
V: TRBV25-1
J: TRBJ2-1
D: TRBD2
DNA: TGTGCCAGCAGTGAAAGCGGGAATGGAAGGGATGAGCAGTTCTTC
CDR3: CASSESGNGRDEQFF

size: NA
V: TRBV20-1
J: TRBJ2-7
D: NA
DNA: TGCAGTGCACCGAGACCGGACGTGAGCTCCTACGAGCAGTACTTC
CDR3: CSAPRPDVSSYEQYF

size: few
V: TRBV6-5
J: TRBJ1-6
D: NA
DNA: TGTGCCAGCAGTTTGCCAGGGCTTAATTCACCCCTCCACTTT
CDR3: CASSLPGLNSPLHF

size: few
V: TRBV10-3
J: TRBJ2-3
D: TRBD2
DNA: TGTGCCATCACAGCGCGGGAGGAGACAGATACGCAGTATTTT
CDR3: CAITAREETDTQYF

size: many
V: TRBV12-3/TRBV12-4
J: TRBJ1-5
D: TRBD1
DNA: TGTGCCAGCAGTACCGGGACAGGGGGCAATCAGCCCCAGCATTTT
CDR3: CASSTGTGGNQPQHF

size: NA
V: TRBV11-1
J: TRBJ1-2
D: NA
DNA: TGTGCCAGCAGCCCCGTTCCACAGGGTTGGTTAAATACTTATGGCTACACCTTC
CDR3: CASSPVPQGWLNTYGYTF

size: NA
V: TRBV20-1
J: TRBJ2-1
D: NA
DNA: TGCAGTGCTGCTACCCTCCATGAGCAGTTCTTC
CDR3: CSAATLHEQFF

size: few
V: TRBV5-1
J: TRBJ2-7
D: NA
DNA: TGCGCCAGCAGCTTGGCGGCAGTTAACTACGAGCAGTACTTC
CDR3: CASSLAAVNYEQYF

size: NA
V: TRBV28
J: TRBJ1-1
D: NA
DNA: TGTGCCAGCAATGAGGTGAACACTGAAGCTTTCTTT
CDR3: CASNEVNTEAFF

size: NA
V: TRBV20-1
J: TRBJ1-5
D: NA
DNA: TGCAGTGCTAGAGATGGGAGGGATAGCAATCAGCCCCAGCATTTT
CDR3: CSARDGRDSNQPQHF

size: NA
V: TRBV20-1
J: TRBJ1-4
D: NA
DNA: TGCAGTCTACTATTCAGCGGGGCCATTAGTAATGAAAAACTGTTTTTT
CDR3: CSLLFSGAISNEKLFF

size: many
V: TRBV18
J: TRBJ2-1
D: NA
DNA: TGTGCCAGCTCACCACAAAATAGCGGCAATGAGCAGTTCTTC
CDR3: CASSPQNSGNEQFF

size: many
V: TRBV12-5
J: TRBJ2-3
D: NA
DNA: TGTGCTAGTGGTTTGGGCCCGCTACAGGATACGCAGTATTTT
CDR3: CASGLGPLQDTQYF

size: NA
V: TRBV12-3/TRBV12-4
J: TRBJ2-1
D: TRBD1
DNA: TGTGCCAGCAGTTTAGGCCGGGACAGGGATAGATACAATGAGCAGTTCTTC
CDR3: CASSLGRDRDRYNEQFF

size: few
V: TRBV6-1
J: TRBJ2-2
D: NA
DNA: TGTGCCAGCAGGGGAAATAGCGGAAACACCGGGGAGCTGTTTTTT
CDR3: CASRGNSGNTGELFF

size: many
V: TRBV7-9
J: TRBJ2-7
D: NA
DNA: TGTGCCAGCAGCTTATCTCAGCAATTAACAACCTACGAGCAGTACTTC
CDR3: CASSLSQQLTTYEQYF

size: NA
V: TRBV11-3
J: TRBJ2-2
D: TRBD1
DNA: TGTGCCAGCAGCTTAGTGAACCTCGGGACAGGGAGAATCTCTACTGTACCCGGGGAGCTGTTTTTT
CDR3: CASSLVNLGTGRISTVPGELFF

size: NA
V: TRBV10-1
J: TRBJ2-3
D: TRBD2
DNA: TGCGCCACTACGACTAGCGGGGGGCCCATCTCCCAAAAAGATACGCAGTATTTT
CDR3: CATTTSGGPISQKDTQYF

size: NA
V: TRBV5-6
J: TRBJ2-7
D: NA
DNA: TGTGCCAGCAGCTCGCCAGCGATAAGCGAGCAGTACTTC
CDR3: CASSSPAISEQYF

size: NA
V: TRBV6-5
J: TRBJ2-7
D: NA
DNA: TGTGCCAGCCGATACACAGGTCCCTCTACCTACGAGCAGTACTTC
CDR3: CASRYTGPSTYEQYF

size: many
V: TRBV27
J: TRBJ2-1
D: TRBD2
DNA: TGTGCCAGCAGTCTGGGAGCGGGGCCCAGGGATGAGCAGTTCTTC
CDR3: CASSLGAGPRDEQFF

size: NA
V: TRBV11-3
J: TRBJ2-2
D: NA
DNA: TGTGCCAGCAGTGCTCACGGGGAGCTGTTTTTT
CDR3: CASSAHGELFF

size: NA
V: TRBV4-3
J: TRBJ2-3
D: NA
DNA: TGCGCCAGCAGCCAAGCGGGGGCGGTGGGAGATACGCAGTATTTT
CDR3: CASSQAGAVGDTQYF

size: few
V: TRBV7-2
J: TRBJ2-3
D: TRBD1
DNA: TGTGCCAGCAGCCTCGGACAGGTCGAAGGGAATACGCAGTATTTT
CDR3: CASSLGQVEGNTQYF

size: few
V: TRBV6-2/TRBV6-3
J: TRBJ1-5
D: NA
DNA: TGTGCCAGCAGCCCCAGTAGAAGGTACCAGCATTTT
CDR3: CASSPSRRYQHF